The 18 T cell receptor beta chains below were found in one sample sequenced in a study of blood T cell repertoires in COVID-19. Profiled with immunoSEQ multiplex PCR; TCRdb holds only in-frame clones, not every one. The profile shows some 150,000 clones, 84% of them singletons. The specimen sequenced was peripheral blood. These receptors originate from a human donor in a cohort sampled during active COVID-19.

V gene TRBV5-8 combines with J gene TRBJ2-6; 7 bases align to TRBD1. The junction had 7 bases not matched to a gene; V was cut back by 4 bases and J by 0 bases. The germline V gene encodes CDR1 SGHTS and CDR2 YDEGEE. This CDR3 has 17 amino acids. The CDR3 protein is CASSRGQWISGANVLTF. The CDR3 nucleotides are TGTGCCAGCAGCCGGGGACAGTGGATCTCTGGGGCCAACGTCCTGACTTTC.

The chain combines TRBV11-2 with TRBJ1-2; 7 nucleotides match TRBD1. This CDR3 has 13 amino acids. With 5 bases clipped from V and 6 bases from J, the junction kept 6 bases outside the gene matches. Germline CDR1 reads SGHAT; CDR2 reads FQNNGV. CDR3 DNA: TGTGCCAGCAGCCCATGGCAGGGGGATGGCTACACCTTC. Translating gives CASSPWQGDGYTF.

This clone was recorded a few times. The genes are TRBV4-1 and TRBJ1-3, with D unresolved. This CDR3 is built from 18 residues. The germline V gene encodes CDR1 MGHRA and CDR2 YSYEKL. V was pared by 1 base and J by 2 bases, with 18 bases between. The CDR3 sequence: CASSQGILRREAGNTIYF. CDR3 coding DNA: TGCGCCAGCAGCCAAGGAATTCTTCGGAGAGAGGCTGGAAACACCATATATTTT.

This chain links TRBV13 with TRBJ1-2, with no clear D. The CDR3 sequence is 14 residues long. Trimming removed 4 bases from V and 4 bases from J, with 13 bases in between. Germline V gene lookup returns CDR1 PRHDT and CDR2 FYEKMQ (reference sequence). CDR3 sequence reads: CASSSRGLGYGYTF. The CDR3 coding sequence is TGTGCCAGCAGCTCCCGCGGGTTAGGCTATGGCTACACCTTC.

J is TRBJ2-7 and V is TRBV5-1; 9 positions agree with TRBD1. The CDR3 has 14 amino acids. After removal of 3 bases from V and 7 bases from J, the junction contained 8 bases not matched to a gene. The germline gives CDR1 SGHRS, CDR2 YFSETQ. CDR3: CASSWETGGAEQYF. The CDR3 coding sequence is TGCGCCAGCAGCTGGGAAACAGGGGGCGCGGAGCAGTACTTC.

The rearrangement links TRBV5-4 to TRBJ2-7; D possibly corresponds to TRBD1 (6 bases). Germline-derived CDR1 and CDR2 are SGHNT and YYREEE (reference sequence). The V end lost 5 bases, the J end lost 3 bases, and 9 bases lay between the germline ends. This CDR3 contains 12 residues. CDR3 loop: CASSLQGYEQYF. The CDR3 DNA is TGTGCCAGCAGTTTACAGGGCTACGAGCAGTACTTC.

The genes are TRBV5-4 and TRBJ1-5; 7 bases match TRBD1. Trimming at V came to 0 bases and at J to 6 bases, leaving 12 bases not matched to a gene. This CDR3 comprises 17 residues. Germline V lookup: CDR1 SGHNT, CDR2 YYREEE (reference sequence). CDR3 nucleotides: TGTGCCAGCAGCTTGGATCCCCGACAGGGTCAAAGTCAGCCCCAGCATTTT. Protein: CASSLDPRQGQSQPQHF. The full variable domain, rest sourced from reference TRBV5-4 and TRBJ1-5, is ETGVTQSPTHLIKTRGQQVTLRCSSQSGHNTVSWYQQALGQGPQFIFQYYREEENGRGNFPPRFSGLQFPNYSSELNVNALELDDSALYLCASSLDPRQGQSQPQHFGDGTRLSIL.

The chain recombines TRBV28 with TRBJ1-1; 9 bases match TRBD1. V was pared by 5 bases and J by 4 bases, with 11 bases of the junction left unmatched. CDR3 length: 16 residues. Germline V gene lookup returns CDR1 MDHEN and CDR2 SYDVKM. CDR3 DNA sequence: TGTGCCAGCAGTACAGGGGGCAGGGGTCTGGCCACTGAAGCTTTCTTT. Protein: CASSTGGRGLATEAFF. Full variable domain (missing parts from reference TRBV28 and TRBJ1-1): DVKVTQSSRYLVKRTGEKVFLECVQDMDHENMFWYRQDPGLGLRLIYFSYDVKMKEKGDIPEGYSVSREKKERFSLILESASTNQTSMYLCASSTGGRGLATEAFFGQGTRLTVV.

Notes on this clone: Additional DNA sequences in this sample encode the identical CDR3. CDR3 in DNA: TGTGCCAGCAGCGCCACTCGGGACACTGAAGCTTTCTTT. Protein sequence: CASSATRDTEAFF. This chain connects TRBV9 to TRBJ1-1, with D unresolved. Per the germline V gene, CDR1 is SGDLS and CDR2 is YYNGEE. The CDR3 covers 13 residues. The V end lost 3 bases, the J end lost 3 bases, and 9 bases lay between the germline ends.

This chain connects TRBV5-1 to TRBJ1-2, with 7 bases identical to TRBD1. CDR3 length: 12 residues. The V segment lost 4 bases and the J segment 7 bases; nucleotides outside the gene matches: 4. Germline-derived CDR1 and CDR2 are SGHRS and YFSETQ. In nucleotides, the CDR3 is TGCGCCAGCAGCCTCCAGGGGGGTGGCTACACCTTC. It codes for CASSLQGGGYTF.

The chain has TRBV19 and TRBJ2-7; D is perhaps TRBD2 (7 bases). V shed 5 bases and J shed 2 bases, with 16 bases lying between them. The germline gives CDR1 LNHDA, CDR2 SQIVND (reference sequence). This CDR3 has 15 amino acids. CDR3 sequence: CASSPYAGATYEQYF. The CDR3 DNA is TGTGCCAGTAGTCCTTACGCGGGGGCCACCTACGAGCAGTACTTC.

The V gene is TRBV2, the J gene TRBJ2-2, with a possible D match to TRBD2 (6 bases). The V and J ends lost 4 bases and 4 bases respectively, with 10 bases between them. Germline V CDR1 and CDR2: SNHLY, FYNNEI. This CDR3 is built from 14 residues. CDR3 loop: CASSAVTSTGELFF. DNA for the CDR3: TGTGCCAGCAGTGCGGTGACTAGCACCGGGGAGCTGTTTTTT.

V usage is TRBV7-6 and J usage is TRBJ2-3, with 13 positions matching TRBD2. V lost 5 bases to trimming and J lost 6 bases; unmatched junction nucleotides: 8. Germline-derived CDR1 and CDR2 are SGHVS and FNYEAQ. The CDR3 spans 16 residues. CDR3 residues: CASSPRTSGGGDTQYF. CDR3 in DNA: TGTGCCAGCAGCCCGAGGACTAGCGGGGGCGGGGATACGCAGTATTTT.

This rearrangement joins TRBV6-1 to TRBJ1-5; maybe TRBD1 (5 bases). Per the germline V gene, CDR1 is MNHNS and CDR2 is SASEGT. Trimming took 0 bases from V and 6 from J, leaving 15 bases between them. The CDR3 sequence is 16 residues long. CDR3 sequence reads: CASSEALGVGGQPQHF. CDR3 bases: TGTGCCAGCAGTGAAGCGTTGGGGGTCGGGGGTCAGCCCCAGCATTTT.

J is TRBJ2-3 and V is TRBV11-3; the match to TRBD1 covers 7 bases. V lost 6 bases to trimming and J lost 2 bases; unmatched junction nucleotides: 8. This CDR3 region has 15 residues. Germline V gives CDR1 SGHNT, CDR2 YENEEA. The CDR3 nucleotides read TGTGCCAGCAGTCTATCGGGACAGCCCACAGATACGCAGTATTTT. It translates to CASSLSGQPTDTQYF.

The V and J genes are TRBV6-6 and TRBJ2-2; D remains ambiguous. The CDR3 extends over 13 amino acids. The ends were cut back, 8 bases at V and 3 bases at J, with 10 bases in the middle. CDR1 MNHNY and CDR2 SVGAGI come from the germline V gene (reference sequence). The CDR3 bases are TGTGCCAGCCGCGACTCGCACACCGGGGAGCTGTTTTTT. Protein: CASRDSHTGELFF.

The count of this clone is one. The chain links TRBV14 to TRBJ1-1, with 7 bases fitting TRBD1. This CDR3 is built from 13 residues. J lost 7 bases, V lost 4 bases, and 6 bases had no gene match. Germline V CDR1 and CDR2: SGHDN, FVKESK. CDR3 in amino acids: CASSRQGVGEAFF. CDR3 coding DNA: TGTGCCAGCAGCCGCCAGGGGGTTGGTGAAGCTTTCTTT.

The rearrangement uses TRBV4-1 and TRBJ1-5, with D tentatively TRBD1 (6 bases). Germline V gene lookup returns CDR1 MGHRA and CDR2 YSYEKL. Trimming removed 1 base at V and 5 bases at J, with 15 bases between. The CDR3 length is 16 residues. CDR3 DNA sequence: TGCGCCAGCAGCCAAGGCTCAGGGGAGATAGATCAGCCCCAGCATTTT. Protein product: CASSQGSGEIDQPQHF.